What follows describes a single TCR beta chain. What it recognizes is unknown. The data stem from a study of OX40 agonist ivuxolimab in advanced cancers. General study findings and limits: Average numbers of expanded clones were greater in CD8+ T cells than in CD4+. The expanded peripheral T cells' antigen specificity was not determined.

In germline, CDR1 is SGHTA, CDR2 FQGNSA. The CDR3 sequence is 15 residues long. Losses at the gene ends were 5 bases for V and 6 bases for J; bases not matched to a gene: 8. This table comes from immunoSEQ multiplex PCR, and its TCRdb copy is limited to in-frame clones, with some not included. The sample lists about 120,000 clones, around 91% occurring once. This TCR was sampled from an adult with an advanced solid tumor such as melanoma, head and neck, liver or kidney cancer. The material sequenced was CD4+ or CD8+ T cells sorted from blood, taken in a trial of the OX40 agonist ivuxolimab. V is TRBV7-2 and J is TRBJ2-7; 12 positions agree with TRBD1. The CDR3 region is CASSRTGTGGSEQYF. In DNA, the CDR3 is TGTGCCAGCAGCCGAACCGGGACAGGGGGCAGCGAGCAGTACTTC.